This T cell receptor beta chain was found in a study of blood T cell repertoires in COVID-19. Study information: There were acute and convalescent COVID-19 samples, and they came from the United States, Italy and Spain.

In the authors' methods: Estimated nucleated cell counts came from reference gene primer amplification. Repertoires were generated with immunoSEQ multiplex PCR, while TCRdb's copy carries only in-frame clones and drops some. The V and J calls and clone size come from that table; D and trimming were worked out from the DNA. The sample holds some 170,000 clones, around 85% seen once. Per germline, CDR1 SGHAT and CDR2 FQNNGV. This CDR3 is built from 17 residues. V was shortened by 4 bases and J by 0 bases, with 16 bases between the two germline ends. Material for sequencing was peripheral blood. The rearrangement links TRBV11-2 to TRBJ1-3; maybe TRBD1 (6 bases). The TCR originated in a man in his sixties with active or convalescent COVID-19. CDR3 protein: CASSSDRLVPSGNTIYF. The CDR3 nucleotides are TGTGCCAGCAGCTCGGACAGACTTGTCCCCTCTGGAAACACCATATATTTT.